Below are 30 T cell receptor beta chains sequenced from a single sample in a study of T cells after yellow fever vaccination. TCRdb redid the calling of the 5' RACE reads with MiXCR, one entry per CDR3 protein. The repertoire holds just over 300,000 distinct CDR3 sequences, with 3.6% as singletons. Material: PBMCs, obtained on the day of the yellow fever booster vaccination. The receptors were gathered from a young man who received the YFV17D yellow fever vaccine.

This clonotype has more than one count but fewer than ten. The chain uses TRBV20-1 and TRBJ1-3; 7 bases line up with TRBD1. V was pared by 0 bases and J by 0 bases, with 5 bases of the junction left unmatched. CDR3 size: 16 residues. The germline gives CDR1 DFQATT, CDR2 SNEGSKA (reference sequence). The CDR3 nucleotides read TGCAGTGCTAGAGATTCCAGGGGGTTCTCTGGAAACACCATATATTTT. Its translation is CSARDSRGFSGNTIYF.

The chain employs TRBV13 and TRBJ2-7, with 12 bases aligning to TRBD1. CDR3 size: 14 residues. CDR1 is PRHDT, CDR2 FYEKMQ, per germline (reference sequence). V gave up 5 bases and J gave up 5 bases; unmatched junction bases: 4. DNA of the CDR3: TGTGCCAGCAGCGTGGGACAGGGGGCCGACGAGCAGTACTTC. Protein sequence: CASSVGQGADEQYF.

This clonotype has ten or more counts. The J gene is TRBJ2-1, the V gene TRBV20-1; 9 bases are shared with TRBD1. The ends lost 2 bases at V and 10 bases at J; junction bases unmatched: 12. Germline loops: CDR1 DFQATT, CDR2 SNEGSKA (reference sequence). The CDR3 has 15 residues. CDR3 in DNA: TGCAGTGCTAGACCCACCGGGACAGGGCTTGGCGAGCAGTTCTTC. This sequence encodes CSARPTGTGLGEQFF.

This clonotype was seen more than once but under ten times. The CDR3, as DNA: TGTGCCAGCAGCTTAGAGGTGGGGGACCTCTACGAGCAGTACTTC. The encoded protein is CASSLEVGDLYEQYF. This rearrangement joins TRBV7-6 to TRBJ2-7; tentatively, D is TRBD1 or TRBD2 (5 bases each). The CDR3 totals 15 residues. The ends were cut back, 1 base at V and 3 bases at J, with 13 bases in the middle. Germline CDR1 is SGHVS and CDR2 is FNYEAQ.

This clonotype was recorded many times. This chain uses TRBV12-3 or TRBV12-4 with TRBJ2-1; TRBD2 aligns across 15 bases. V lost 5 bases and J lost 10; bases outside the gene matches: 12. The CDR3 runs to 17 residues. The CDR3 DNA sequence: TGTGCCAGCAGTGCTACCGGGACTAGCGGGGGGAACGGGGAGCAGTTCTTC. This sequence encodes CASSATGTSGGNGEQFF.

This chain connects TRBV20-1 to TRBJ2-3; 12 bases align to TRBD2. Germline CDR1 DFQATT, CDR2 SNEGSKA (reference sequence). Trimming cost V 4 bases and J 4 bases; bases outside gene matches: 9. The CDR3 is 16 residues long. CDR3 region: CSATKWTSGDPDTQYF. The DNA for the CDR3 is TGCAGTGCTACAAAATGGACTAGCGGGGACCCAGATACGCAGTATTTT.

This clonotype occurred a few times. The rearrangement uses TRBV25-1 and TRBJ1-2; D is possibly TRBD1 (5 bases). The CDR3 loop spans 12 amino acids. V was clipped by 0 bases and J by 13 bases, with 12 bases between them. The germline V gene has CDR1 MGHDK and CDR2 SYGVNS. CDR3 in amino acids: CASSEYDRLITF. For the CDR3, the DNA is TGTGCCAGCAGTGAATATGACAGACTGATCACCTTC.

Many counts were recorded for this clonotype. The chain carries TRBV6-6 and TRBJ2-7, with 10 bases fitting TRBD2. Germline CDR1 is MNHNY and CDR2 is SVGAGI (reference sequence). The length of the CDR3 is 15 residues. J was trimmed by 2 bases and V by 8 bases; bases with no gene match: 9. CDR3 sequence (DNA): TGTGCCAGCTGTCCTAGCGGGGGAGACGCCTACGAGCAGTACTTC. The encoded protein is CASCPSGGDAYEQYF.

The chain couples TRBV6-2 or TRBV6-3 to TRBJ2-7; D may match TRBD1 or TRBD2 (5 bases each). This CDR3 is 13 amino acids long. Deletions cut 6 bases from V and 6 bases from J, with 15 bases between. Germline CDR1 MNHEY, CDR2 SVGEGT. CDR3 amino acids: CASRSWGIGEQYF. The CDR3 nucleotides read TGTGCCAGCAGGAGCTGGGGGATCGGCGAGCAGTACTTC.

This clonotype was seen repeatedly, ten times or more. The V gene is TRBV10-3, the J gene TRBJ2-7; D is unresolved. V was trimmed by 6 bases and J by 3 bases, leaving 12 bases between them. The germline gives CDR1 ENHRY, CDR2 SYGVKD. There are 13 residues in the CDR3. The CDR3 loop reads CAISDAVDYEQYF. The DNA for the CDR3 is TGTGCCATCAGCGACGCGGTCGACTACGAGCAGTACTTC.

This clonotype was counted many times. The V and J genes are TRBV5-1 and TRBJ2-7; 10 nucleotides match TRBD1. CDR3 size: 15 residues. The J segment lost 6 bases and the V segment lost 4 bases, leaving 10 bases of the junction unmatched. From germline, CDR1 is SGHRS and CDR2 YFSETQ. CDR3 bases: TGCGCCAGCAGCGTGAGGGACAGGGGTTTGAGCGAGCAGTACTTC. Amino acid sequence: CASSVRDRGLSEQYF.

This chain links TRBV6-6 with TRBJ1-6; D unresolved. Germline V lookup: CDR1 MNHNY, CDR2 SVGAGI (reference sequence). Trimming took 7 bases from V and 10 from J, leaving 20 bases between them. The CDR3 runs 15 residues. The CDR3 nucleotides are TGTGCCAGCACCTCTCCCGGGGAGGGCCCCTCACCCCTCCACTTT. Protein sequence: CASTSPGEGPSPLHF.

This clonotype was seen a few times. CDR3 nucleotide sequence: TGCAGTGCGCAATCGAGGGGGAACACCTACGAGCAGTACGTC. Protein product: CSAQSRGNTYEQYV. The gene calls are TRBV20-1 and TRBJ2-7; weak D call: TRBD1 (6 bases). V lost 6 bases and J lost 2, with 17 bases in between. The CDR3 is 14 amino acids. CDR1 is DFQATT and CDR2 is SNEGSKA in the germline V gene (reference sequence).

This clonotype was recorded at least ten times. The chain joins TRBV6-5 to TRBJ1-6; tentatively, D is TRBD1 (6 bases). Germline-derived CDR1 and CDR2 are MNHEY and SVGAGI. Trimming cost V 8 bases and J 2 bases, with 13 bases left between them. The CDR3 extends over 15 amino acids. CDR3 coding DNA: TGTGCCAGCGCTCTGAGGGGGACCTATAATTCACCCCTCCACTTT. Encoded protein: CASALRGTYNSPLHF.

This clonotype occurred many times. The rearrangement uses TRBV29-1 and TRBJ1-1; D unresolved. The CDR3 covers 13 residues. Per germline, CDR1 SQVTM and CDR2 ANQGSEA. V was clipped by 3 bases and J by 3 bases, with 11 bases between them. The CDR3 sequence is CSVEKGWDTEAFF. DNA for the CDR3: TGCAGCGTTGAGAAGGGTTGGGACACTGAAGCTTTCTTT.

This clonotype has just a few counts. The J gene is TRBJ1-1, the V gene TRBV4-2; D not resolved. This CDR3 is built from 16 residues. Germline loops: CDR1 LGHNA, CDR2 YNFKEQ. The V end lost 4 bases, the J end lost 4 bases, and 19 bases lay between the germline ends. In nucleotides, the CDR3 is TGTGCCAGCAGCCTTTGGTTAGCGGATTCGGGCACTGAAGCTTTCTTT. Translation gives CASSLWLADSGTEAFF.

This clonotype appeared many times. The chain is built from TRBV5-1 and TRBJ1-2; a weak D match, TRBD1 (5 bases). V was trimmed by 3 bases and J by 4 bases, leaving 13 bases between them. CDR1 and CDR2 from the germline V gene are SGHRS and YFSETQ. The CDR3 loop spans 14 amino acids. The CDR3 DNA sequence: TGCGCCAGCAGCTGGGGGACGGCCTCCTATGGCTACACCTTC. This codes for CASSWGTASYGYTF.

At least ten counts were recorded for this clonotype. This chain joins TRBV7-9 and TRBJ2-2, with D maybe TRBD2 (6 bases). Trimming removed 8 bases at V and 0 bases at J, with 13 bases between. This CDR3 has 15 amino acids. Germline CDR1 and CDR2: SEHNR and FQNEAQ (reference sequence). The CDR3 loop reads CASGRDFPNTGELFF. DNA for the CDR3: TGTGCCAGCGGCAGGGACTTTCCGAACACCGGGGAGCTGTTTTTT.

The chain is built from TRBV5-4 and TRBJ1-1; no firm D call. The CDR3 is 15 amino acids. The germline V gene has CDR1 SGHNT and CDR2 YYREEE (reference sequence). Trimming took off 4 bases at V and 6 bases at J, with 19 bases between the two ends. CDR3 DNA: TGTGCCAGCAGCCTTTATCGACGGACGGGGTCTGAAGCTTTCTTT. Translated: CASSLYRRTGSEAFF.

This clonotype was recorded at least ten times. The rearrangement uses TRBV11-2 and TRBJ2-1, with 8 bases aligning to TRBD2. Germline assignment: CDR1 SGHAT and CDR2 FQNNGV. This CDR3 is 17 amino acids long. The V segment lost 4 bases and the J segment 1 base; nucleotides outside the gene matches: 9. The CDR3 region is CASSSGPGLGSYNEQFF. The CDR3 DNA reads as TGTGCCAGCAGCTCCGGCCCGGGACTAGGGTCCTACAATGAGCAGTTCTTC.

This clonotype was detected ten times or more. The V call is TRBV6-5, the J call TRBJ2-4; D call uncertain. Between the trimmed V and J ends, which lost 2 bases and 1 base, there was a span of 9 bases. Germline loops: CDR1 MNHEY, CDR2 SVGAGI. This CDR3 comprises 15 residues. The CDR3 loop reads CASSYREGAKNIQYF. DNA for the CDR3: TGTGCCAGCAGTTACAGGGAAGGGGCCAAAAACATTCAGTACTTC.

This clonotype has only a few counts. V usage is TRBV7-2 and J usage is TRBJ2-3, with D possibly matching TRBD2 (6 bases). The CDR3 totals 17 residues. V lost 1 base to trimming and J lost 3 bases, with 17 bases between them. The V gene's germline CDR1 is SGHTA and CDR2 FQGNSA. The CDR3 spells CASSLVGWRGVTDTQYF. The CDR3 region has the DNA TGTGCCAGCAGCTTAGTCGGTTGGCGGGGTGTGACAGATACGCAGTATTTT.

There are many counts of this clonotype. The chain has TRBV19 and TRBJ1-6; the D gene is possibly TRBD1 (6 bases). V was shortened by 3 bases and J by 8 bases, with 11 bases between the two germline ends. This CDR3 comprises 14 residues. Germline assignment: CDR1 LNHDA and CDR2 SQIVND (reference sequence). The CDR3 DNA reads as TGTGCCAGTAGTATTGGCAGGGGTTATTCACCCCTCCACTTT. It encodes CASSIGRGYSPLHF.

In its sample, this clonotype was seen many times. The V call is TRBV20-1, the J call TRBJ2-2; a weak D match, TRBD2 (6 bases). The CDR3 is 14 residues long. Trimming pared 3 bases from V and 3 bases from J, leaving 11 bases between. The V gene's germline CDR1 is DFQATT and CDR2 SNEGSKA (reference sequence). CDR3 DNA: TGCAGTGCTAGTCGCGGGGTGTACACCGGGGAGCTGTTTTTT. Its translation is CSASRGVYTGELFF.

The V and J genes are TRBV4-3 and TRBJ2-3; D remains unclear. The CDR3 is made up of 13 amino acids. V was cut by 3 bases and J by 5 bases, with 9 bases left in between. Germline lookup yields CDR1 LGHNA and CDR2 YSLEER. The CDR3 region is CASSHLRRDTQYF. CDR3 coding DNA: TGCGCCAGCAGCCACCTACGGAGAGATACGCAGTATTTT.

This clonotype was observed a few times. An end of the junction does not agree with germline; a read error may underlie this. This chain joins TRBV4-2 and TRBJ2-5; 7 nucleotides align to TRBD1. The CDR3 extends over 13 amino acids. Germline CDR1 is LGHNA and CDR2 is YNFKEQ. CDR3 in amino acids: CASSQTDQGVPGF. Here the CDR3 DNA reads TGTGCCAGCAGCCAAACAGACCAGGGGGTTCCGGGGTTC.

This clonotype was seen ten or more times. The chain joins TRBV7-9 to TRBJ2-3; maybe TRBD2 (6 bases). The germline V gene has CDR1 SEHNR and CDR2 FQNEAQ (reference sequence). V lost 3 bases and J 0 bases, leaving 10 bases between the germline ends. The CDR3 is made up of 15 amino acids. The CDR3 nucleotides read TGTGCCAGCAGCTTTTTTGGGGGGAGCACAGATACGCAGTATTTT. Its translation is CASSFFGGSTDTQYF.

This clonotype appeared a few times. The V call is TRBV4-1, the J call TRBJ2-3; D perhaps matches TRBD1 (6 bases). The CDR3 is 15 residues long. Trimming left V 1 base short and J 2 bases short, with 10 bases between. The germline gives CDR1 MGHRA, CDR2 YSYEKL. The CDR3 DNA is TGCGCCAGCAGCCAAGGACAGGCTTCCACAGATACGCAGTATTTT. Translation gives CASSQGQASTDTQYF.

About this clonotype itself: This may be a read error: a much more frequent sequence differs by one nucleotide. CDR3 protein: CASCQGTGSGELFF. CDR3 DNA sequence: TGCGCCAGCTGCCAGGGGACAGGATCCGGGGAGCTGTTTTTT. This chain connects TRBV4-3 to TRBJ2-2, with 8 bases fitting TRBD1. This CDR3 has 14 amino acids. Per the germline V gene, CDR1 is LGHNA and CDR2 is YSLEER.

This clonotype was recorded many times. V gene TRBV7-9 combines with J gene TRBJ2-7; possibly TRBD1 for D (6 bases). CDR3 length: 15 amino acids. CDR1 and CDR2 from the germline V gene are SEHNR and FQNEAQ (reference sequence). The germline V and J ends were trimmed by 4 bases and 6 bases, with 19 bases remaining between them. The DNA for the CDR3 is TGTGCCAGCAGCTCGGGCTTGAGGGGGTTAGTCGAGCAGTACTTC. Translation: CASSSGLRGLVEQYF.